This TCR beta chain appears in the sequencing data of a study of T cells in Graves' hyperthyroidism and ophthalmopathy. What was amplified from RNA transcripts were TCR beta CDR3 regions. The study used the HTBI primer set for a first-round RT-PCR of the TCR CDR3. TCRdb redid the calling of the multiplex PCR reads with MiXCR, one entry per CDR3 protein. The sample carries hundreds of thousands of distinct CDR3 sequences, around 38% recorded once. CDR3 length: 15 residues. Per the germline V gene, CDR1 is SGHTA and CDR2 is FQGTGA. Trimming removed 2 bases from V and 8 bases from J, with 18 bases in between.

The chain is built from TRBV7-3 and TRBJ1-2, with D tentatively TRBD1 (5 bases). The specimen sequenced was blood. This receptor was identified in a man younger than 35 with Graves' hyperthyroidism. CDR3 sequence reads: CASSLRLGAGRGYTF. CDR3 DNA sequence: TGTGCCAGCAGCTTACGCCTCGGGGCAGGGAGAGGCTACACCTTC.